The next 18 T cell receptor beta chains were all read from a single sample in a study of blood T cell repertoires in COVID-19. Sequenced by immunoSEQ multiplex PCR; TCRdb stores in-frame clones only, minus some. The data contain approximately 70,000 clones, approximately 80% of them seen just once; the ten biggest clones take up under 3%. Sequenced material: peripheral blood. The receptors here all came from an elderly man with active or convalescent COVID-19.

The chain is built from TRBV5-5 and TRBJ2-2; the match to TRBD1 covers 7 bases. CDR1 and CDR2 from the germline V gene are SGHKS and YYEKEE (reference sequence). The CDR3 is made up of 16 amino acids. With V trimmed by 3 bases and J by 1 base, 6 bases remained unmatched. Here the CDR3 DNA reads TGTGCCAGCAGCTATATGACAGGGAAGAACACCGGGGAGCTGTTTTTT. It encodes CASSYMTGKNTGELFF.

The gene calls are TRBV5-4 and TRBJ1-3, with D tentatively TRBD1 (5 bases). V was clipped by 0 bases and J by 0 bases, with 10 bases between them. Per the germline V gene, CDR1 is SGHNT and CDR2 is YYREEE (reference sequence). CDR3 size: 16 residues. Here the CDR3 DNA reads TGTGCCAGCAGCTTGGGGACACCCCGCTCTGGAAACACCATATATTTT. It yields the protein CASSLGTPRSGNTIYF. The full variable domain, in which reference TRBV5-4 and TRBJ1-3 provide the parts outside the CDR3, is ETGVTQSPTHLIKTRGQQVTLRCSSQSGHNTVSWYQQALGQGPQFIFQYYREEENGRGNFPPRFSGLQFPNYSSELNVNALELDDSALYLCASSLGTPRSGNTIYFGEGSWLTVV.

V is TRBV19 and J is TRBJ2-7; 8 positions match TRBD1. The CDR3 extends over 14 amino acids. In germline, CDR1 is LNHDA, CDR2 SQIVND (reference sequence). V gave up 3 bases and J gave up 7 bases; unmatched junction bases: 8. The CDR3 DNA is TGTGCCAGTAGTATTCGGCAGGGGGCCAGTGAGCAGTACTTC. This gives the protein CASSIRQGASEQYF.

The chain carries TRBV30 and TRBJ2-2; 7 bases map to TRBD1. V trimming: 1 base; J trimming: 5 bases; junction bases outside the gene matches: 7. Germline V gene lookup returns CDR1 GTSNPN and CDR2 SVGIG (reference sequence). The CDR3 totals 15 residues. The CDR3 coding sequence is TGTGCCTGGAGTGAAAAGGGGACAGTGACCGGGGAGCTGTTTTTT. It is translated as CAWSEKGTVTGELFF.

The chain is built from TRBV16 and TRBJ2-7, with D perhaps TRBD2 (5 bases). Between the trimmed V and J ends, which lost 3 bases and 5 bases, there was a span of 17 bases. The CDR3 sequence is 15 residues long. From germline, CDR1 is KGHSY and CDR2 FQNENV. The CDR3 sequence is CASSHRETRVNEQYF. In DNA, the CDR3 is TGTGCCAGCAGCCATCGGGAAACACGGGTCAACGAGCAGTACTTC.

The rearrangement joins TRBV18 to TRBJ2-3; 8 nucleotides agree with TRBD2. The CDR3 extends over 14 amino acids. CDR1 KGHSH and CDR2 LQKENI come from the germline V gene. Unmatched junction bases numbered 3, after V lost 4 bases and J lost 3 bases. The CDR3 loop is CASSQRERTDTQYF. Here the CDR3 DNA reads TGTGCCAGCTCACAGCGGGAGAGGACAGATACGCAGTATTTT.

The table lists this clone with a count of one. The CDR3 DNA is TGCGCCAGCAGCTTGGCCTCGTACCAAGAGACCCAGTACTTC. The encoded protein is CASSLASYQETQYF. This chain links TRBV5-1 with TRBJ2-5, with D unresolved. Germline loops: CDR1 SGHRS, CDR2 YFSETQ. CDR3 size: 14 residues. V was cut by 0 bases and J by 0 bases, with 6 bases left in between.

The chain couples TRBV6-2 or TRBV6-3 to TRBJ1-2, with D perhaps matching TRBD1 (5 bases). V was cut by 5 bases and J by 6 bases, with 16 bases left in between. This CDR3 has 14 residues. Per the germline V gene, CDR1 is MNHEY and CDR2 is SVGEGT. The CDR3 spells CASSQEGSYDGYTF. The CDR3 DNA sequence: TGTGCCAGCAGTCAGGAGGGGAGTTACGATGGCTACACCTTC.

The CDR3 loop is CASSLVVRGNTGELFF. CDR3 nucleotides: TGTGCCAGCAGCTTAGTGGTCCGGGGGAACACCGGGGAGCTGTTTTTT. The chain links TRBV11-3 to TRBJ2-2, with a tentative D call TRBD2 (5 bases). The germline CDR1 and CDR2 sequences are SGHNT and YENEEA. The V end was cut by 1 base, the J end by 1 base, with 10 bases between. The CDR3 is 16 amino acids.

The genes are TRBV5-1 and TRBJ1-1; TRBD1 aligns across 7 bases. Trimming took 0 bases from V and 6 from J; bases not matched to a gene: 2. Germline V gives CDR1 SGHRS, CDR2 YFSETQ. The CDR3 is 13 amino acids. The chain's CDR3 is CASSLDRGPEAFF. CDR3 coding DNA: TGCGCCAGCAGCTTGGACAGGGGACCTGAAGCTTTCTTT.

This chain uses TRBV9 with TRBJ2-2, with 7 bases fitting TRBD2. V gave up 0 bases and J gave up 7 bases; unmatched junction bases: 3. There are 14 residues in the CDR3. Looked up from germline, CDR1 is SGDLS and CDR2 is YYNGEE. In nucleotides, the CDR3 is TGTGCCAGCAGCGTAGGGCTAGCGGACGGGGAGCTGTTTTTT. This codes for CASSVGLADGELFF. The variable domain in full, with the rest retrieved from reference TRBV9 and TRBJ2-2, is DSGVTQTPKHLITATGQRVTLRCSPRSGDLSVYWYQQSLDQGLQFLIQYYNGEERAKGNILERFSAQQFPDLHSELNLSSLELGDSALYFCASSVGLADGELFFGEGSRLTVL.

This chain links TRBV6-5 with TRBJ2-5; 9 nucleotides line up with TRBD1. The CDR3 has 15 residues. CDR1 is MNHEY and CDR2 is SVGAGI in the germline V gene. V lost 6 bases, J lost 4 bases, and 9 bases stayed unmatched. Written as DNA, the CDR3 is TGTGCCAGCAGGTCATACAGGGGGCTGAGAGAGACCCAGTACTTC. It translates to CASRSYRGLRETQYF.

The chain employs TRBV4-1 and TRBJ1-1, with D possibly being TRBD1 (6 bases). Germline loops: CDR1 MGHRA, CDR2 YSYEKL. The length of the CDR3 is 14 residues. Trimming took 3 bases from V and 6 from J, leaving 14 bases between them. CDR3 in DNA: TGCGCCAGCAGCCAGACCACAGGGCTGGCTGAAGCTTTCTTT. Amino acids: CASSQTTGLAEAFF.

The chain combines TRBV4-1 with TRBJ1-5; no clear D. Germline V lookup: CDR1 MGHRA, CDR2 YSYEKL. This CDR3 spans 16 amino acids. Trimming shortened V by 1 base and J by 0 bases, and 10 bases separated the two germline ends. The CDR3 loop reads CASSQADRDSNQPQHF. The CDR3 DNA is TGCGCCAGCAGCCAAGCCGACCGGGATAGCAATCAGCCCCAGCATTTT.

CDR3 DNA: TGTGCCTGGAGTGTACTCTACGAGCAGTACTTC. Protein: CAWSVLYEQYF. The rearrangement joins TRBV30 to TRBJ2-7, with D unresolved. The V end was cut by 0 bases, the J end by 3 bases, with 3 bases between. The CDR3 has 11 amino acids. CDR1 is GTSNPN and CDR2 is SVGIG in the germline V gene (reference sequence).

This chain connects TRBV5-1 to TRBJ2-1; possible D gene TRBD2, 6 bases. This CDR3 has 19 residues. With 0 bases removed from V and 4 bases from J, the gap between germline ends came to 23 bases. Germline V gene data show CDR1 as SGHRS and CDR2 as YFSETQ. The chain's CDR3 is CASSLAGVGGATSYNEQFF. The CDR3 DNA reads as TGCGCCAGCAGCTTGGCGGGTGTGGGCGGGGCTACCTCATACAATGAGCAGTTCTTC.

The count of this clone is one. The V call is TRBV5-1, the J call TRBJ2-7; 10 bases line up with TRBD2. The CDR3 runs to 15 residues. The J segment lost 4 bases and the V segment lost 0 bases, leaving 4 bases of the junction unmatched. CDR1 is SGHRS and CDR2 is YFSETQ in the germline V gene. The CDR3 DNA is TGCGCCAGCAGCTTGGATAGCGGGGGGACGTACGAGCAGTACTTC. Translated, it gives CASSLDSGGTYEQYF.

This chain uses TRBV4-1 with TRBJ2-1; the D is unclear. Per the germline V gene, CDR1 is MGHRA and CDR2 is YSYEKL. V lost 4 bases and J lost 6, with 16 bases in between. The CDR3 sequence is 15 residues long. The CDR3 reads CASSPRSEKPNEQFF. The DNA of the CDR3 is TGCGCCAGCAGCCCCCGGTCCGAGAAACCCAATGAGCAGTTCTTC.